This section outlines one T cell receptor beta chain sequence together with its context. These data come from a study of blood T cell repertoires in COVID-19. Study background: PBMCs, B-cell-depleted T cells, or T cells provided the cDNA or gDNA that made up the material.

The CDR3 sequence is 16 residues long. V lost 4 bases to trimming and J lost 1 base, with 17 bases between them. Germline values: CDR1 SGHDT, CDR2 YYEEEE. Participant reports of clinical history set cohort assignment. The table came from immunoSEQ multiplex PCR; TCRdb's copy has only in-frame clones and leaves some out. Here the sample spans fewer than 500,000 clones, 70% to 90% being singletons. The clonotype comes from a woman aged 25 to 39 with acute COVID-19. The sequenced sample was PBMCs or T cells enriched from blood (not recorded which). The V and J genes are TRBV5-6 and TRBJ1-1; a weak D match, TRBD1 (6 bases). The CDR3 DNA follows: TGTGCCAGCAGCCCTCGGACAGTTGTAGCGAACACTGAAGCTTTCTTT. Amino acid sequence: CASSPRTVVANTEAFF.